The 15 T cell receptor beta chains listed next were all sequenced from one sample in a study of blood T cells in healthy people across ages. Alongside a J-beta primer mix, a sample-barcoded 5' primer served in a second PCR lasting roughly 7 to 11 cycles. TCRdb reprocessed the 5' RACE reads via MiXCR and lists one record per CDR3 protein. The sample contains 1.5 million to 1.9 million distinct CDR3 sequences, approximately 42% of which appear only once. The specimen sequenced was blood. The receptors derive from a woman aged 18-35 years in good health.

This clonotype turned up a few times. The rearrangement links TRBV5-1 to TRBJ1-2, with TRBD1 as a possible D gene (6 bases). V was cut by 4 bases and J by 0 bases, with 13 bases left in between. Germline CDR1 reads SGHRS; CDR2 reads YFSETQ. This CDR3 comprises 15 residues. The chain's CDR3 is CASSLGGLANYGYTF. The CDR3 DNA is TGCGCCAGCAGCCTCGGGGGCCTAGCTAACTATGGCTACACCTTC.

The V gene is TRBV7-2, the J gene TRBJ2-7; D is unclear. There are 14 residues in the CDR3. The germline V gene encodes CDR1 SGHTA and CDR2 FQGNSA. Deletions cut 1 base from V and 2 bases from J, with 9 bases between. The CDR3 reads CASSLVQAPYEQYF. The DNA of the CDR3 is TGTGCCAGCAGCTTAGTCCAGGCCCCCTACGAGCAGTACTTC.

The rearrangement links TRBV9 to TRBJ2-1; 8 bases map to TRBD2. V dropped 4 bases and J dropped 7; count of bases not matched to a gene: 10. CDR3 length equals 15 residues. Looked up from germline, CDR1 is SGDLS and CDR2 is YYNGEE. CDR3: CASSPQAGDVNEQFF. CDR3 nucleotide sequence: TGTGCCAGCAGCCCCCAAGCGGGAGACGTTAATGAGCAGTTCTTC.

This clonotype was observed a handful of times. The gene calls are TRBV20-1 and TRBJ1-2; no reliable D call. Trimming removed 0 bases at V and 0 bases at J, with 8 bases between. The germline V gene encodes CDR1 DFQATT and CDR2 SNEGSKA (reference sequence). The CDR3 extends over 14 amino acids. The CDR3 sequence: CSARDPKANYGYTF. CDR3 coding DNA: TGCAGTGCTAGAGATCCTAAGGCTAACTATGGCTACACCTTC.

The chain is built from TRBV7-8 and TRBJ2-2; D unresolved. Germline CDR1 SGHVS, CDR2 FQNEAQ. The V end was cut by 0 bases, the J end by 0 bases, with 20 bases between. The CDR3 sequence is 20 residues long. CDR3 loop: CASSLANTAFLSANTGELFF. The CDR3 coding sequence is TGTGCCAGCAGCTTAGCCAACACAGCTTTCCTGAGCGCGAACACCGGGGAGCTGTTTTTT. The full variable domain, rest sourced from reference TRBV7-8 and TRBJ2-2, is GAGVSQSPRYKVAKRGQDVALRCDPISGHVSLFWYQQALGQGPEFLTYFQNEAQLDKSGLPSDRFFAERPEGSVSTLKIQRTQQEDSAVYLCASSLANTAFLSANTGELFFGEGSRLTVL.

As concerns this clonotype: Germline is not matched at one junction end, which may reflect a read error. CDR3 sequence reads: CASSYSIDGTGAQHF. The CDR3 region has the DNA TGCGCCAGCAGTTACTCGATAGATGGGACGGGGGCCCAGCATTTT. The chain carries TRBV6-6 and TRBJ1-5; a possible D gene is TRBD1 (5 bases). Germline CDR1 is MNHNY and CDR2 is SVGAGI (reference sequence). The CDR3 totals 15 residues.

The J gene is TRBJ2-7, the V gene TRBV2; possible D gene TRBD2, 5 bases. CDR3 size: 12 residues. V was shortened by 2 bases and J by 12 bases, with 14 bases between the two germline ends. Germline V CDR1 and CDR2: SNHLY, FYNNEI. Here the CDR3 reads CASSEIRGIVYF. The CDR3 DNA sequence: TGTGCCAGCAGTGAAATCCGGGGAATAGTGTACTTC.

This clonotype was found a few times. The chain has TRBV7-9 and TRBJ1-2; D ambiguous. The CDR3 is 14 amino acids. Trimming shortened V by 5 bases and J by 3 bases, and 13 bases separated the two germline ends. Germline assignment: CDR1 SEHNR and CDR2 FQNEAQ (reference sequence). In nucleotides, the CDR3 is TGTGCCAGCAGCCTGACCCGGGAGGACTATGGCTACACCTTC. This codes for CASSLTREDYGYTF.

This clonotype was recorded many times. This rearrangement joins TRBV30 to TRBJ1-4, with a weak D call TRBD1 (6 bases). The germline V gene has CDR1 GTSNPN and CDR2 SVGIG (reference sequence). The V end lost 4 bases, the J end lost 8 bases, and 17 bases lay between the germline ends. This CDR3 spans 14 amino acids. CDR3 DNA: TGTGCCTGGACCGGGAGTCAGGGGCGCGAAAAACTGTTTTTT. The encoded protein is CAWTGSQGREKLFF.

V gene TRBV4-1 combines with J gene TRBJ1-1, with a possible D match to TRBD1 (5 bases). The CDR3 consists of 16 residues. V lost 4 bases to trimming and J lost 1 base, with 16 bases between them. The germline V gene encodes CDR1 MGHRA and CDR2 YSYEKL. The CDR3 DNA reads TGCGCCAGCAGCCTATATCTCAGGGATGGGAACACTGAAGCTTTCTTT. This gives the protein CASSLYLRDGNTEAFF.

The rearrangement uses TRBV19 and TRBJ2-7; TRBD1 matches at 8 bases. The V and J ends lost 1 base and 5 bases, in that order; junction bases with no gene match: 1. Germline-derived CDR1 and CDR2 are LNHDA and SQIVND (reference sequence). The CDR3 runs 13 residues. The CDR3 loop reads CASSIVDRDEQYF. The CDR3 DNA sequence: TGTGCCAGTAGTATAGTGGACAGGGACGAGCAGTACTTC.

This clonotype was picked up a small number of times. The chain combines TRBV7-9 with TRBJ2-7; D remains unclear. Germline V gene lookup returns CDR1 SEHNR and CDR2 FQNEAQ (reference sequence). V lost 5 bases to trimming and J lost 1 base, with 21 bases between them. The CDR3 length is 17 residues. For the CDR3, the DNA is TGTGCCAGCAGCCCTAATAAACAGTACGATCCATCCTACGAGCAGTACTTC. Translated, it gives CASSPNKQYDPSYEQYF.

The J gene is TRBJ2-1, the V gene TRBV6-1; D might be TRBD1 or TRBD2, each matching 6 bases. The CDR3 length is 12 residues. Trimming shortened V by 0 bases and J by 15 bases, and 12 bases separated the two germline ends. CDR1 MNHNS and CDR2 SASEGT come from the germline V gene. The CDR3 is CASSEAIGGGFF. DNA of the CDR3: TGTGCCAGCAGTGAAGCAATAGGAGGGGGGTTCTTC.

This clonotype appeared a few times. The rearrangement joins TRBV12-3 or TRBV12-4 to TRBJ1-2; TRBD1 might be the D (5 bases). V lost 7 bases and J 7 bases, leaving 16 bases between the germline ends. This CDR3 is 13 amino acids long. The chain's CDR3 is CASTRGRGGGYTF. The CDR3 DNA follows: TGTGCCAGCACCCGGGGGAGGGGAGGTGGCTACACCTTC.

The DNA for the CDR3 is TGTGCCAGCAGCTTGGCTCCAGAGAATTCACCCCTCCACTTT. It encodes CASSLAPENSPLHF. The rearrangement uses TRBV7-2 and TRBJ1-6; D remains unclear. The ends were cut back, 3 bases at V and 7 bases at J, with 10 bases in the middle. The CDR3 is made up of 14 amino acids. Germline V gives CDR1 SGHTA, CDR2 FQGNSA.